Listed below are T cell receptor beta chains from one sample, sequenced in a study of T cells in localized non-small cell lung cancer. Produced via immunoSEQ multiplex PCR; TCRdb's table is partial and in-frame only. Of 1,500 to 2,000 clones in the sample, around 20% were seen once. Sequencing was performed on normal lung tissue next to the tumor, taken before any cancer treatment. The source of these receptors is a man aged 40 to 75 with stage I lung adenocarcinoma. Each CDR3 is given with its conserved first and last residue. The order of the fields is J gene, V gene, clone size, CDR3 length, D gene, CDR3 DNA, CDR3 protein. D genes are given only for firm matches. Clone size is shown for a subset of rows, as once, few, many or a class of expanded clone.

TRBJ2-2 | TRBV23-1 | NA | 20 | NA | TGCGCCAGCAGTCAATCCCTGGACAGGTGGTCGGGAGATGTCGGCGGGGAGCTGTTTTTT | CASSQSLDRWSGDVGGELFF
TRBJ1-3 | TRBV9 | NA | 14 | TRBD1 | TGTGCCAGCAGCGGGACAGGCTCTGGAAACACCATATATTTT | CASSGTGSGNTIYF
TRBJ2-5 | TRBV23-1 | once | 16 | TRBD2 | TGCGCCAGCAGCCTAGCTGGGGGGGAATACCAAGAGACCCAGTACTTC | CASSLAGGEYQETQYF
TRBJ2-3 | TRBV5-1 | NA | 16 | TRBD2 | TGCGCCAGCAGCTGGAGAGCGGGGGCGGGCCCAGATACGCAGTATTTT | CASSWRAGAGPDTQYF
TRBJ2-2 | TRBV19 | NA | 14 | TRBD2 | TGTGCCAGTAGTATAGGGGAGGGGTTAGGGGAGCTGTTTTTT | CASSIGEGLGELFF
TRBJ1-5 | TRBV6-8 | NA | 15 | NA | TGTGCCAGCAGTTCGTCGACCCGGGGGGGACAGCCCCAGCATTTT | CASSSSTRGGQPQHF
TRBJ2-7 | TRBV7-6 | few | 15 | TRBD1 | TGTGCCAGCAGCCATTGGTGGGACAGGGGGATCGGGCAGTACTTC | CASSHWWDRGIGQYF
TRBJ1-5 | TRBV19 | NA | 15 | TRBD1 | TGTGCCAGTAGGGAAAGGGACAGGGTCAATCAGCCCCAGCATTTT | CASRERDRVNQPQHF
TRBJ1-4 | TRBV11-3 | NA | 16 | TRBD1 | TGTGCCAGCAGCTTTCAACCGGGACAGTCTAATGAAAAACTGTTTTTT | CASSFQPGQSNEKLFF
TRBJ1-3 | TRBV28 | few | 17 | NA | TGTGCCAGCAGTGCGCGACAGGACCTCCGCTCTGGAAACACCATATATTTT | CASSARQDLRSGNTIYF
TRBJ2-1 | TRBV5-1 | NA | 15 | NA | TGCGCCAGCAGCTTGCCATTTGCAACAACCAATGAGCAGTTCTTC | CASSLPFATTNEQFF
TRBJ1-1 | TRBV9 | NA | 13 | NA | TGTGCCAGCAGTGAACAGGTAGGGACTGAAGCTTTCTTT | CASSEQVGTEAFF
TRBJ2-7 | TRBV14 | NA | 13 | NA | TGTGCCAGCAGCCGATACAGCTCCTACGAGCAGTACTTC | CASSRYSSYEQYF
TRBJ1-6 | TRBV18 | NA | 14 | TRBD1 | TGTGCCAGCACTTCCGGGACAGAAAATTCACCCCTCCACTTT | CASTSGTENSPLHF
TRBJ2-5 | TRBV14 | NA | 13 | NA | TGTGCCAGCAGCCAAGGCCTAGGGGAGACCCAGTACTTC | CASSQGLGETQYF
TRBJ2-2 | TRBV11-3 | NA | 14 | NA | TGTGCCAGCAGCTTAAGTGGGTTGACCGGGGAGCTGTTTTTT | CASSLSGLTGELFF
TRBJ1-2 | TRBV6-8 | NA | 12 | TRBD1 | TGTGCCAGCTCATCAGGGGGCGATGGCTACACCTTC | CASSSGGDGYTF
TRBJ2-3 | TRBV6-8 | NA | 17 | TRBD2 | TGTGCCAGCAGTACCCCGGGACTAGCGGGGGGGCCAAATACGCAGTATTTT | CASSTPGLAGGPNTQYF
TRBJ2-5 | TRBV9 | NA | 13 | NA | TGTGCCAGCAATATGGACGGAGGGGAGACCCAGTACTTC | CASNMDGGETQYF
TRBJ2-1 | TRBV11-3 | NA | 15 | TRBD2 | TGTGCCAGCAGCTTAGTCGGTAGCGGGGACAATGAGCAGTTCTTC | CASSLVGSGDNEQFF
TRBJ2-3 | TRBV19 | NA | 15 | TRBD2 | TGTGCCAGTGGACGCACTAGCGGTGGGGGAGATACGCAGTATTTT | CASGRTSGGGDTQYF
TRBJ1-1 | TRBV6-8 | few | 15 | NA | TGTGCCAGCAGTTCTCAGGTCCTAGGGAACACTGAAGCTTTCTTT | CASSSQVLGNTEAFF
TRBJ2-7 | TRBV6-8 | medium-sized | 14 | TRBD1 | TGTGCCAGCAGGTGGGACAGAAATCCCTACGAGCAGTACTTC | CASRWDRNPYEQYF
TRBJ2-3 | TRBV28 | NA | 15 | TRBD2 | TGTGCCAGCGGACCCAGAGCGGGGAGCACAGATACGCAGTATTTT | CASGPRAGSTDTQYF
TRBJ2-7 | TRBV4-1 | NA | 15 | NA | TGCGCCAGCAGCCAAGCAGAGCGTACGGCCTACGAGCAGTACTTC | CASSQAERTAYEQYF
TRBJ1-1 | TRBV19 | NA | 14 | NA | TGTGCCAGTAGTAGGCCCCGGGCGGGAACTGAAGCTTTCTTT | CASSRPRAGTEAFF
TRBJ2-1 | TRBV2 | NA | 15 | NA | TGTGCCAGCAGTGACCCGAGCGGCCCCTACAATGAGCAGTTCTTC | CASSDPSGPYNEQFF
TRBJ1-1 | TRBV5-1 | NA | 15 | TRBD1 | TGCGCCAGCAGCCTGACAGGGACGGTGAACACTGAAGCTTTCTTT | CASSLTGTVNTEAFF
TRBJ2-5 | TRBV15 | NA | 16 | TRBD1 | TGTGCCACCAGCAGCCTAGCCGGGACAGGGGAAGAGACCCAGTACTTC | CATSSLAGTGEETQYF
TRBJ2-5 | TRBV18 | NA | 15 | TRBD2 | TGTGCCAGCTCACCACCGGGACTAGCGGAGGAGACCCAGTACTTC | CASSPPGLAEETQYF
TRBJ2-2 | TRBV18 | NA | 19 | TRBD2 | TGTGCCAGCTCACCGTTACCAACTAGCGGGGGCCCGAACACCGGGGAGCTGTTTTTT | CASSPLPTSGGPNTGELFF
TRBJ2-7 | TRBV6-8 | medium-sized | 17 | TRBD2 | TGTGCCAGCAGTTACTCCCCCTCGACTAGCGGGGGTTACGAGCAGTACTTC | CASSYSPSTSGGYEQYF
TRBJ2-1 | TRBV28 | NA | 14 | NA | TGTGCCAGCCTTCGGCAACTAGCTCACAATGAGCAGTTCTTC | CASLRQLAHNEQFF
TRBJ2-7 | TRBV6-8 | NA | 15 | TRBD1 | TGTGCCAGCATCCAGCAGGGGGCCGCCTCCTACGAGCAGTACTTC | CASIQQGAASYEQYF
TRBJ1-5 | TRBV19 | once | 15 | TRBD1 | TGTGCCAGTAGTAACCGACAGGGTCGCAATCAGCCCCAGCATTTT | CASSNRQGRNQPQHF
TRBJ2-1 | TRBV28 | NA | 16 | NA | TGTGCCAGCAGTTTCCCCAGACCCAAAAAAGGGGATGAGCAGTTCTTC | CASSFPRPKKGDEQFF
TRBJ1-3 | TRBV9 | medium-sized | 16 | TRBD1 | TGTGCCAGCAGGGAAGGGACAGCCAACTCTGGAAACACCATATATTTT | CASREGTANSGNTIYF
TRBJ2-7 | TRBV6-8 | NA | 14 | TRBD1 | TGTGCCAGCAGCCTGACAGGGGAGAAGTACGAGCAGTACTTC | CASSLTGEKYEQYF
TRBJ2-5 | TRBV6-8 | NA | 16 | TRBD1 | TGTGCCAGCAGTCTTGGGGACAGGGGGCTGCAAGAGACCCAGTACTTC | CASSLGDRGLQETQYF
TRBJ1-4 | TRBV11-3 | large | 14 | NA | TGTGCCAGCAGCCCCACAGGGATTAATGAAAAACTGTTTTTT | CASSPTGINEKLFF
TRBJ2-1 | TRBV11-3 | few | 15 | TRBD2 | TGTGCCAGCAGCCGTAGCGGGGGGACGTACAATGAGCAGTTCTTC | CASSRSGGTYNEQFF
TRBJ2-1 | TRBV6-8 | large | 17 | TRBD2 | TGTGCCAGCAGTTACTCGTCCACTAGCGGGACCTACAATGAGCAGTTCTTC | CASSYSSTSGTYNEQFF
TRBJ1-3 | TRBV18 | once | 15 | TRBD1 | TGTGCCAGCTCACCGGACAGGACTGCTGGAAACACCATATATTTT | CASSPDRTAGNTIYF
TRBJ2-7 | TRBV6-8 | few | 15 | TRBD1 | TGTGCCAGCAGCCCTCCCGGACAGGGTGGGTACGAGCAGTACTTC | CASSPPGQGGYEQYF
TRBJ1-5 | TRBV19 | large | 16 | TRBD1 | TGTGCCAGTAATCAAATGGTGGGACAGATCAATCAGCCCCAGCATTTT | CASNQMVGQINQPQHF
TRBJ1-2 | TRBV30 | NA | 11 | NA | TGTGCCTGGAGTAGTTTAGTTGGCTACACCTTC | CAWSSLVGYTF
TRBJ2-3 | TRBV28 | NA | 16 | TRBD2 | TGTGCCAGCAGTTTACTCGGGACTAGTGGGACAGATACGCAGTATTTT | CASSLLGTSGTDTQYF
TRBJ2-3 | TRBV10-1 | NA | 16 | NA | TGCGCCAGCAGTGAGTACGGGGGCGTATGCACAGATACGCAGTATTTT | CASSEYGGVCTDTQYF
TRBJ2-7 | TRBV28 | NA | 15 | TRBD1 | TGTGCCAGCAGTAACCCCAGGCAGGGGGCCTACGAGCAGTACTTC | CASSNPRQGAYEQYF
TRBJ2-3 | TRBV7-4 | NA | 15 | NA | TGTGCCAGCAGCTTAGACAGAACACACACAGATACGCAGTATTTT | CASSLDRTHTDTQYF
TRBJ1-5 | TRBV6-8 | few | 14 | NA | TGTGCCATCAGCGCCCCGGGGAACAATCAGCCCCAGCATTTT | CAISAPGNNQPQHF
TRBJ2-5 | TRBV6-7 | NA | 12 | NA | TGTGCCATCCCAGGGGCAAAAGAGACCCAGTACTTC | CAIPGAKETQYF
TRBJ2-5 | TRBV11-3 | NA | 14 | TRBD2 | TGTGCCAGCAGCTCACTAGCGCACCAAGAGACCCAGTACTTC | CASSSLAHQETQYF
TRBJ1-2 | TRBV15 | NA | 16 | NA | TGTGCCACCAGCAGAGATCCGAGGGGGGACGGCTATGGCTACACCTTC | CATSRDPRGDGYGYTF
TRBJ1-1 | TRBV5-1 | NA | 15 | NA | TGCGCCAGCAGCACTACAGGAACAATGAACACTGAAGCTTTCTTT | CASSTTGTMNTEAFF
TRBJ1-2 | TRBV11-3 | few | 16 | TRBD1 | TGTGCCAGCAGCCCCGGACAGGGGGCGATCTCTACTGGCTACACCTTC | CASSPGQGAISTGYTF
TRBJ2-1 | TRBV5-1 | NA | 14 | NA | TGCGCCAGCAGCTTAGGACAGTCCTACAATGAGCAGTTCTTC | CASSLGQSYNEQFF
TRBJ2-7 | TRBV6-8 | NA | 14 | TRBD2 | TGTGCCAGCAGTGACCGCGGGGGGGCCCACGAGCAGTACTTC | CASSDRGGAHEQYF
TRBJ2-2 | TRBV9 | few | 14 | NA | TGTGCCAGCAGCGTCCGGGGCGGTACCGGGGAGCTGTTTTTT | CASSVRGGTGELFF
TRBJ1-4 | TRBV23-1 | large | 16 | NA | TGCGCCAGCAGTCGCCCGAGGAAGGGTCCTAATGAAAAACTGTTTTTT | CASSRPRKGPNEKLFF